These T cell receptor beta chains were read from a single sample in a study of technical replicates of blood from a few donors. Method: immunoSEQ multiplex PCR; TCRdb's copy keeps in-frame clones and lacks some. Of around 60,000 clones listed, approximately 92% are singletons. What was sequenced was PBMCs. The receptors were gathered from a human donor in good health. Some clones in this sample may be carry-over from other donors' samples. CDR3s include the opening cysteine and the closing phenylalanine or tryptophan. D genes are given only for firm matches. Size is omitted from some rows. Given values are once, few, many or a class for expanded clones.

clone_size j_call v_call d_call cdr3_nt cdr3_aa
NA TRBJ2-3 TRBV29-1 TRBD2 TGCAGCGGTGAGGCGGGGGGCCGGCAGGCGCAGTATTTT CSGEAGGRQAQYF
once TRBJ1-5 TRBV6-1 TRBD1 TGTGCCAGCAGTCAAGGGACAGCTAGCAATCAGCCCCAGCATTTT CASSQGTASNQPQHF
NA TRBJ2-4 TRBV29-1 NA TGCAGCGTGTCCGGTCTGGCGGGATTGGCGAACATTCAGTACTTC CSVSGLAGLANIQYF
few TRBJ2-2 TRBV4-2 NA TGTGCCAGCAGCCAAGAGATCGGAGAACCCGGGGAGCTGTTTTTT CASSQEIGEPGELFF
NA TRBJ2-1 TRBV12-5 TRBD2 TGTGCTAGTGGTTTGGTCCTAGCGGGGAACAATGAGCAGTTCTTC CASGLVLAGNNEQFF
NA TRBJ2-7 TRBV18 TRBD2 TGTGCCAGCTCCCGGACTAGCGCAATCTACGAGCAGTACTTC CASSRTSAIYEQYF
NA TRBJ2-7 TRBV28 NA TGTGCCAGCAGTTTGGCGGGATTGCCCTACGAGCAGTACTTC CASSLAGLPYEQYF
NA TRBJ2-1 TRBV14 NA TGTGCCAGCAGCCAACTAGGGGCTCCGGCTGAGCAGTTCTTC CASSQLGAPAEQFF
once TRBJ2-7 TRBV6-5 NA TGTGCCAGCATGCAAGACAGCGAATCCTACGAGCAGTACTTC CASMQDSESYEQYF
NA TRBJ1-6 TRBV7-2 TRBD1 TGTGCCAGCAGCTTAGCCGGACAGGGCATCACCCGAAGGAATTCACCCCTCCACTTT CASSLAGQGITRRNSPLHF
once TRBJ1-1 TRBV9 NA TGTGCCAGCAGCGTCGGGGGAATGAACACTGAAGCTTTCTTT CASSVGGMNTEAFF
NA TRBJ2-3 TRBV4-1 NA TGCGCCAGCAGCCAAGATTTAACGGGTAACACAGATACGCAGTATTTT CASSQDLTGNTDTQYF
NA TRBJ1-1 TRBV7-9 NA TGTGCCAGCAGCTCTATAGGGGAGAACACTGAAGCTTTCTTT CASSSIGENTEAFF
NA TRBJ1-5 TRBV13 NA TGTGCCAGCAGCTCGCCGGGACAGCCCCAGCATTTT CASSSPGQPQHF
NA TRBJ1-5 TRBV4-1 TRBD1 TGCGCCAGCAGCCTAGGACAGGGTATGGGCAATCAGCCCCAGCATTTT CASSLGQGMGNQPQHF
NA TRBJ2-7 TRBV30 NA TGTGCCTGGAGTCCTACTAGGAACGAGCAGTACTTC CAWSPTRNEQYF